Listed here are 25 T cell receptor beta chains from one sample, sequenced in a study of shared clonotypes between healthy human individuals. TCRdb's table, derived via immunoSEQ multiplex PCR, lists solely in-frame clones and lacks some. Among approximately 350,000 clones listed, about 97% were seen once. The source material was memory CD8+ T cells sorted from blood. Subset here: CD45RO+ cells pooled with CCR7-negative TemRA cells. The receptors were gathered from a man aged 30 to 39 in good health.

The chain links TRBV6-5 to TRBJ2-3; 7 positions match TRBD1. V lost 4 bases, J lost 4 bases, and 5 bases stayed unmatched. The CDR3 sequence is 14 residues long. Germline V gene data show CDR1 as MNHEY and CDR2 as SVGAGI. The CDR3 reads CASSSRTGSDTQYF. Here the CDR3 DNA reads TGTGCCAGCAGTTCGAGGACAGGATCAGATACGCAGTATTTT.

The chain carries TRBV5-1 and TRBJ1-5, with D maybe TRBD1 (5 bases). This CDR3 has 17 amino acids. Germline V gene sequence: CDR1 SGHRS, CDR2 YFSETQ. Trimming stripped 4 bases from V and 2 bases from J, with 19 bases between. The CDR3 DNA is TGCGCCAGCAGCCCTGGGGTGAGGGGCAGGGGCAATCAGCCCCAGCATTTT. Its protein is CASSPGVRGRGNQPQHF.

In DNA, the CDR3 is TGTGCCAGCAGCGCAACTAGCGGAGTCACAGATACGCAGTATTTT. Its protein product is CASSATSGVTDTQYF. V is TRBV9 and J is TRBJ2-3, with 8 nucleotides matching TRBD2. J was trimmed by 2 bases and V by 3 bases; bases with no gene match: 5. The length of the CDR3 is 15 residues. The germline V gene has CDR1 SGDLS and CDR2 YYNGEE.

The chain combines TRBV6-1 with TRBJ1-1; unclear D gene. This CDR3 comprises 12 residues. Germline CDR1 is MNHNS and CDR2 is SASEGT. Trimming removed 7 bases from V and 3 bases from J, with 9 bases in between. The DNA of the CDR3 is TGTGCCAGCACCCGCGCCGACACTGAAGCTTTCTTT. Translated: CASTRADTEAFF.

The gene calls are TRBV5-6 and TRBJ1-2; no firm D call. CDR3 length: 12 amino acids. V was trimmed by 4 bases and J by 4 bases, leaving 8 bases between them. Germline lookup yields CDR1 SGHDT and CDR2 YYEEEE. The DNA of the CDR3 is TGTGCCAGCAGCCTGCAGTCCTATGGCTACACCTTC. Amino acids: CASSLQSYGYTF. The complete variable domain, with remaining parts taken from reference TRBV5-6 and TRBJ1-2, reads DAGVTQSPTHLIKTRGQQVTLRCSPKSGHDTVSWYQQALGQGPQFIFQYYEEEERQRGNFPDRFSGHQFPNYSSELNVNALLLGDSALYLCASSLQSYGYTFGSGTRLTVV.

The chain is built from TRBV7-2 and TRBJ2-7; 9 bases agree with TRBD2. The CDR3 covers 16 residues. Germline CDR1 is SGHTA and CDR2 is FQGNSA. The V segment lost 4 bases and the J segment 6 bases; nucleotides outside the gene matches: 13. The CDR3 coding sequence is TGTGCCAGCAGCTGGGGCCCCCCAGCGGGAGGCTCCGAGCAGTACTTC. Translating it yields CASSWGPPAGGSEQYF. Full variable domain (rest looked up from reference TRBV7-2 and TRBJ2-7): GAGVSQSPSNKVTEKGKDVELRCDPISGHTALYWYRQSLGQGLEFLIYFQGNSAPDKSGLPSDRFSAERTGGSVSTLTIQRTQQEDSAVYLCASSWGPPAGGSEQYFGPGTRLTVT.

The chain employs TRBV7-3 and TRBJ2-5; possibly TRBD2 for D (6 bases). V was cut by 2 bases and J by 4 bases, with 8 bases left in between. CDR1 SGHTA and CDR2 FQGTGA come from the germline V gene. The CDR3 is 13 residues long. CDR3 residues: CASSLPGVETQYF. For the CDR3, the DNA is TGTGCCAGCAGCTTACCGGGAGTAGAGACCCAGTACTTC.

Turning to this clone: The junction differs from germline at one of its ends, possibly a read error. The chain is built from TRBV7-7 and TRBJ1-4; no reliable D call. Germline loops: CDR1 SSHAT, CDR2 FNYEAQ (reference sequence). This CDR3 spans 14 amino acids. The DNA of the CDR3 is TGTGCTAGCACCCGTGGGGCAACTAATGAAAAACTGTTTTTT. Translating gives CASTRGATNEKLFF. Full variable domain (rest looked up from reference TRBV7-7 and TRBJ1-4): GAGVSQSPRYKVTKRGQDVTLRCDPISSHATLYWYQQALGQGPEFLTYFNYEAQPDKSGLPSDRFSAERPEGSISTLTIQRTEQRDSAMYRCASTRGATNEKLFFGSGTQLSVL.

This chain joins TRBV2 and TRBJ2-1; 15 bases map to TRBD2. Germline V gene data show CDR1 as SNHLY and CDR2 as FYNNEI. The length of the CDR3 is 15 residues. Unmatched junction bases numbered 6, after V lost 6 bases and J lost 9 bases. In DNA, the CDR3 is TGTGCCAGCAGATGGACTAGCGGGAGGGCCGTTGAGCAGTTCTTC. Translation: CASRWTSGRAVEQFF.

This clone was counted a single time. The J gene is TRBJ2-1, the V gene TRBV28, with D perhaps matching TRBD1 (6 bases). The ends were cut back, 2 bases at V and 3 bases at J, with 8 bases in the middle. CDR3 length equals 14 residues. Germline V gives CDR1 MDHEN, CDR2 SYDVKM. The CDR3 sequence is CASSLPRGYNEQFF. In DNA form, the CDR3 reads TGTGCCAGCAGTTTACCCAGGGGCTACAATGAGCAGTTCTTC.

The chain recombines TRBV19 with TRBJ1-2, with D hard to call. Germline-derived CDR1 and CDR2 are LNHDA and SQIVND (reference sequence). Between the trimmed V and J ends, which lost 7 bases and 4 bases, there was a span of 19 bases. The CDR3 length is 15 residues. The CDR3 protein is CASTQTWAAIYGYTF. The CDR3 nucleotides are TGTGCCAGTACTCAAACCTGGGCTGCCATCTATGGCTACACCTTC.

J is TRBJ2-2 and V is TRBV10-1, with a tentative D call TRBD1 (5 bases). The CDR3 is 14 amino acids. V dropped 2 bases and J dropped 5 bases, with 9 bases sitting between them. Germline CDR1 is WNHNN and CDR2 is SYGVQD (reference sequence). In DNA, the CDR3 is TGCGCCAGCAGTGAGGACAGAAGGACCGGGGAGCTGTTTTTT. Residues: CASSEDRRTGELFF.

The chain joins TRBV6-6 to TRBJ2-1; D gene unclear. Looked up from germline, CDR1 is MNHNY and CDR2 is SVGAGI (reference sequence). V lost 3 bases and J 2 bases, leaving 11 bases between the germline ends. CDR3 length: 15 amino acids. CDR3 sequence reads: CASSYFVVPYNEQFF. The CDR3 DNA sequence: TGTGCCAGCAGTTATTTCGTAGTCCCCTACAATGAGCAGTTCTTC.

The V call is TRBV11-3, the J call TRBJ2-7, with 9 nucleotides matching TRBD1. The germline V gene has CDR1 SGHNT and CDR2 YENEEA. Unmatched junction bases numbered 8, after V lost 1 base and J lost 4 bases. The CDR3 loop spans 16 amino acids. In nucleotides, the CDR3 is TGTGCCAGCAGCTTAGGTTTCGGGACAGGGAAATACGAGCAGTACTTC. Translation gives CASSLGFGTGKYEQYF.

DNA of the CDR3: TGTGCCAGCTCACTAAGTGGACAGGCGACCTACGAGCAGTACTTC. Protein: CASSLSGQATYEQYF. V is TRBV18 and J is TRBJ2-7; 7 bases map to TRBD1. V gave up 4 bases and J gave up 2 bases; unmatched junction bases: 8. Germline CDR1 reads KGHSH; CDR2 reads LQKENI. The CDR3 is 15 residues long.

The rearrangement uses TRBV6-5 and TRBJ2-2, with D perhaps TRBD1 or TRBD2 (5 bases each). The CDR3 extends over 15 amino acids. V lost 6 bases and J lost 6, with 17 bases in between. CDR1 MNHEY and CDR2 SVGAGI come from the germline V gene. CDR3 protein: CASRSDSLRAGELFF. The CDR3 bases are TGTGCCAGCAGATCAGACAGTTTGAGGGCCGGGGAGCTGTTTTTT.

The rearrangement links TRBV6-4 to TRBJ1-1; D remains ambiguous. The V gene's germline CDR1 is MRHNA and CDR2 SNTAGT. The CDR3 runs 11 residues. V gave up 6 bases and J gave up 2 bases, with 4 bases separating them. Here the CDR3 DNA reads TGTGCCAGCAGGGACAACACTGAAGCTTTCTTT. Its protein product is CASRDNTEAFF.

The genes are TRBV2 and TRBJ2-1; 11 bases fit TRBD2. The ends lost 4 bases at V and 6 bases at J; junction bases unmatched: 5. CDR3 size: 15 residues. Germline lookup yields CDR1 SNHLY and CDR2 FYNNEI. The CDR3 is CASSGYGLAGNEQFF. CDR3 nucleotides: TGTGCCAGCAGTGGTTACGGACTAGCGGGCAATGAGCAGTTCTTC.

A single count supports this clone. The genes are TRBV4-1 and TRBJ2-7; D possibly matches TRBD1 or TRBD2 (5 bases each). The CDR3 spans 14 residues. The V gene lost 1 base and the J gene lost 1 base, with 8 bases spanning the gap. Germline CDR1 MGHRA, CDR2 YSYEKL. The CDR3 DNA follows: TGCGCCAGCAGCCAAGGGGACCAGTCCTACGAGCAGTACTTC. This translates into CASSQGDQSYEQYF.

The chain's CDR3 is CASSLGGLVDYNEQFF. The DNA for the CDR3 is TGTGCCAGCAGCTTAGGGGGACTAGTTGACTACAATGAGCAGTTCTTC. The chain recombines TRBV11-2 with TRBJ2-1; 8 bases fit TRBD2. Germline V CDR1 and CDR2: SGHAT, FQNNGV. The CDR3 is 16 residues long. J lost 3 bases, V lost 1 base, and 5 bases had no gene match.

The rearrangement uses TRBV2 and TRBJ2-1; 7 positions agree with TRBD2. V trimming: 6 bases; J trimming: 15 bases; junction bases outside the gene matches: 8. This CDR3 is built from 11 residues. The V gene's germline CDR1 is SNHLY and CDR2 FYNNEI. The CDR3 here is CASRAGGRGFF. For the CDR3, the DNA is TGTGCCAGCAGGGCGGGCGGGAGAGGGTTCTTC.

This chain uses TRBV6-6 with TRBJ2-3, with 11 nucleotides matching TRBD2. CDR3 length equals 14 residues. J lost 6 bases, V lost 10 bases, and 9 bases had no gene match. The germline V gene encodes CDR1 MNHNY and CDR2 SVGAGI (reference sequence). CDR3 in amino acids: CATIAGGPVDTQYF. CDR3 nucleotides: TGTGCCACCATAGCGGGAGGGCCGGTTGATACGCAGTATTTT.

In DNA form, the CDR3 reads TGCGCCAGCAGCTTTCAGGGATACGAGCAGTACTTC. Translated: CASSFQGYEQYF. This chain uses TRBV5-1 with TRBJ2-7, with D perhaps matching TRBD1 (5 bases). The V gene lost 2 bases and the J gene lost 4 bases, with 7 bases spanning the gap. There are 12 residues in the CDR3. Germline CDR1 SGHRS, CDR2 YFSETQ.

This rearrangement joins TRBV10-3 to TRBJ1-1; D perhaps matches TRBD1 (5 bases). The length of the CDR3 is 14 residues. Trimming took 2 bases from V and 0 from J, leaving 7 bases between them. Germline CDR1 reads ENHRY; CDR2 reads SYGVKD. This CDR3 reads CAISETGLNTEAFF. The CDR3 coding sequence is TGTGCCATCAGTGAGACAGGTTTGAACACTGAAGCTTTCTTT.

With regard to this clone: The same CDR3 can be traced to other DNA sequences in this sample. The CDR3 sequence: CASSVDRASYEQYF. The CDR3 DNA is TGTGCCAGCAGCGTAGACAGGGCCTCCTACGAGCAGTACTTC. V gene TRBV9 combines with J gene TRBJ2-7; tentative D call: TRBD1 (6 bases). Germline V CDR1 and CDR2: SGDLS, YYNGEE. The length of the CDR3 is 14 residues. V dropped 0 bases and J dropped 0 bases, with 7 bases sitting between them.